This entry lists 12 T cell receptor beta chains sequenced from one sample in a study of blood T cell repertoires in COVID-19. Profiled with immunoSEQ multiplex PCR; TCRdb holds only in-frame clones, not every one. Of about 12,000 clones in the sample, roughly 78% were seen once. Sequencing was carried out using peripheral blood. These TCRs come from a human donor in a cohort sampled during active COVID-19.

This chain connects TRBV7-6 to TRBJ1-3; perhaps TRBD1 as D (5 bases). The germline gives CDR1 SGHVS, CDR2 FNYEAQ. This CDR3 is built from 15 residues. Trimming shortened V by 1 base and J by 0 bases, and 7 bases separated the two germline ends. Written as DNA, the CDR3 is TGTGCCAGCAGCTTAGAGGGGCACTCTGGAAACACCATATATTTT. Translated: CASSLEGHSGNTIYF.

This clone occurred once. The CDR3 sequence: CASSPRQGGMNTEAFF. CDR3 bases: TGTGCCAGCAGCCCCAGACAGGGTGGTATGAACACTGAAGCTTTCTTT. The genes are TRBV7-6 and TRBJ1-1; 7 bases agree with TRBD1. Germline CDR1 and CDR2: SGHVS and FNYEAQ. V lost 5 bases, J lost 0 bases, and 9 bases stayed unmatched. This CDR3 has 16 residues.

This clone was recorded a few times. The chain is built from TRBV19 and TRBJ1-4, with D maybe TRBD1 (5 bases). Trimming cost V 5 bases and J 4 bases, with 11 bases left between them. CDR1 and CDR2 from the germline V gene are LNHDA and SQIVND (reference sequence). CDR3 size: 14 residues. The CDR3 region is CASSPRGGNEKLFF. The CDR3 DNA is TGTGCCAGTAGTCCTCGGGGGGGTAATGAAAAACTGTTTTTT.

J is TRBJ2-7 and V is TRBV2; TRBD1 agrees at 7 bases. CDR3 length: 12 amino acids. The germline V gene has CDR1 SNHLY and CDR2 FYNNEI. The CDR3 loop reads CAAGDRAYEQYF. The DNA for the CDR3 is TGTGCTGCCGGGGACAGAGCCTACGAGCAGTACTTC.

The chain carries TRBV12-3 or TRBV12-4 and TRBJ1-2, with D perhaps TRBD1 (5 bases). V lost 3 bases to trimming and J lost 5 bases, with 10 bases between them. The CDR3 has 13 amino acids. DNA for the CDR3: TGTGCCAGCAGTTTGGGCCAGGGATATGGCTACACCTTC. Protein product: CASSLGQGYGYTF.

This clone was seen only a few times. V usage is TRBV6-6 and J usage is TRBJ2-7; 8 nucleotides agree with TRBD1. The CDR3 is 14 residues long. V shed 7 bases, J shed 6 bases, and the junction held 11 bases outside the gene matches. Germline loops: CDR1 MNHNY, CDR2 SVGAGI (reference sequence). The CDR3 DNA reads TGTGCCAGCATCAGAACTTCTACAGGGGGCGAGCAGTACTTC. Amino acids: CASIRTSTGGEQYF.

This clone appeared a single time. The V and J genes are TRBV18 and TRBJ1-5; 8 bases are shared with TRBD1. Trimming removed 6 bases from V and 4 bases from J; junction bases left unmatched: 11. This CDR3 spans 16 amino acids. Looked up from germline, CDR1 is KGHSH and CDR2 is LQKENI. Here the CDR3 DNA reads TGTGCCAGCTCGCAGGGGACCGGGACAGGAAATCAGCCCCAGCATTTT. This translates into CASSQGTGTGNQPQHF.

The chain uses TRBV20-1 and TRBJ1-1, with no clear D. From germline, CDR1 is DFQATT and CDR2 SNEGSKA (reference sequence). This CDR3 has 11 residues. Trimming removed 5 bases at V and 4 bases at J, with 8 bases between. The CDR3 loop reads CSAETRTEAFF. The CDR3, as DNA: TGCAGTGCTGAGACACGCACTGAAGCTTTCTTT.

The chain carries TRBV28 and TRBJ1-5, with a tentative D call TRBD1 (5 bases). V dropped 5 bases and J dropped 0 bases, with 11 bases sitting between them. Germline V gene sequence: CDR1 MDHEN, CDR2 SYDVKM. The CDR3 extends over 15 amino acids. CDR3 sequence: CASSPTGPSNQPQHF. The CDR3 DNA follows: TGTGCCAGCAGTCCTACAGGTCCTAGCAATCAGCCCCAGCATTTT.

The rearrangement links TRBV5-1 to TRBJ2-1; D unresolved. Germline V gene sequence: CDR1 SGHRS, CDR2 YFSETQ. V lost 5 bases and J 7 bases, leaving 19 bases between the germline ends. This CDR3 contains 15 residues. CDR3 DNA sequence: TGCGCCAGCAGGCAACACCCAGATCCCCCAAATGAGCAGTTCTTC. Translation gives CASRQHPDPPNEQFF.

The J gene is TRBJ2-3, the V gene TRBV7-9, with D perhaps matching TRBD1 (5 bases). The CDR3 length is 15 residues. Germline V gives CDR1 SEHNR, CDR2 FQNEAQ (reference sequence). V gave up 0 bases and J gave up 1 base, with 8 bases separating them. The CDR3 protein is CASSLAGVGTDTQYF. CDR3 nucleotide sequence: TGTGCCAGCAGCTTAGCAGGGGTGGGCACAGATACGCAGTATTTT.

This clone was detected once. The V and J genes are TRBV11-2 and TRBJ2-7, with TRBD1 as a possible D gene (5 bases). Per germline, CDR1 SGHAT and CDR2 FQNNGV. V was pared by 1 base and J by 0 bases, with 7 bases between. This CDR3 is built from 14 residues. This CDR3 reads CASSLVQGSYEQYF. In DNA, the CDR3 is TGTGCCAGCAGCTTAGTGCAGGGCTCCTACGAGCAGTACTTC.